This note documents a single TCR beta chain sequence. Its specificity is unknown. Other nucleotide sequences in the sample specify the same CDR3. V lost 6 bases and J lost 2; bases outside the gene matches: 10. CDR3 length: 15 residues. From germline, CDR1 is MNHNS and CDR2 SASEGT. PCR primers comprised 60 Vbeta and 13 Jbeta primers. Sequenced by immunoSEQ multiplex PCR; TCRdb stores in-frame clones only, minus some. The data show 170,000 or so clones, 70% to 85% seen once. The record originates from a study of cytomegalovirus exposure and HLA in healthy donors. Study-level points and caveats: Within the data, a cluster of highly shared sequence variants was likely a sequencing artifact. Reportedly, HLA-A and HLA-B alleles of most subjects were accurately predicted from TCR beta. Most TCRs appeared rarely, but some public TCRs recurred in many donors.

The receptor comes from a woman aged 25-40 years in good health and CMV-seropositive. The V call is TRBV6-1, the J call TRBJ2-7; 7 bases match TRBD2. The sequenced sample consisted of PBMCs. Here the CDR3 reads CASSPPGLAAYEQYF. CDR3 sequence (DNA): TGTGCCAGCAGCCCCCCCGGGCTAGCGGCCTACGAGCAGTACTTC.